The clone carrying this T cell receptor beta chain has just a few counts. No antigen is known for it. Thyroid surgery was preceded by no treatment in any patient. The sample belongs to a study of metastatic and nonmetastatic thyroid tumors. The wider study: The study looked at repertoires side by side in blood and in tumor or nodule tissue from malignant and benign thyroid patients. Broader study findings: According to reports, the diversity of TCR beta was significantly higher in malignant thyroid tumors than in benign nodules, and this held in both blood and tumor samples.

Trimming shortened V by 10 bases and J by 2 bases, and 7 bases separated the two germline ends. The CDR3 runs 11 residues. Germline values: CDR1 LNHDA, CDR2 SQIVND (reference sequence). TCRdb re-called clones from the PCR reads using MiXCR. This sample has tens of thousands of clones, with around half found just once. The source is a male donor with papillary thyroid cancer or a benign thyroid nodule (not recorded which). Some clones in this sample may be carry-over from other donors' samples. Sequenced: tumor tissue. This chain connects TRBV19 to TRBJ2-3; D unclear. CDR3 loop: CATKYTDTQYF. The DNA for the CDR3 is TGTGCCACAAAGTACACAGATACGCAGTATTTT.